This T cell receptor beta chain is drawn from a study of identifying expanded T cells in peripheral blood. Collection occurred without any documented infections or immune events in donors. Data came from immunoSEQ multiplex PCR; TCRdb stores just in-frame clones and leaves some out. This table has around 100,000 clones, roughly 88% appearing once. Study-level findings and limits: Across healthy donors, higher total template counts meant significantly greater roughly two-week count variance. Over around two and four weeks, about 15 and 19 clones changed, versus around 1.3 between replicates.

This CDR3 region has 11 residues. Trimming shortened V by 10 bases and J by 6 bases, and 9 bases separated the two germline ends. Germline V gene sequence: CDR1 SNHLY, CDR2 FYNNEI. Only one count was recorded for this clone. Its specificity is unknown. Sequencing input: blood. This chain connects TRBV2 to TRBJ2-2; the D gene could be TRBD1 or TRBD2 (5 bases each). The TCR comes from a person aged 18-69 years in good health. In DNA form, the CDR3 reads TGTGCCACCCGGGGCGCCGGGGAGCTGTTTTTT. It is translated as CATRGAGELFF.